These 10 T cell receptor beta chains were all obtained from the same sample, sequenced in a study of cytomegalovirus exposure and HLA in healthy donors. The data were produced by immunoSEQ multiplex PCR, yet TCRdb's version contains in-frame clones alone and is incomplete. The sample shows roughly 120,000 clones, around 94% of them seen only once. Sequencing was done on a sample of PBMCs. These receptors were obtained from a woman in her late teens or twenties in good health and CMV-seronegative.

This chain uses TRBV27 with TRBJ2-1; 10 bases match TRBD1. Germline V gives CDR1 MNHEY, CDR2 SMNVEV (reference sequence). The CDR3 contains 14 residues. V gave up 5 bases and J gave up 10 bases; unmatched junction bases: 8. CDR3 loop: CASSGGQGSPEQFF. DNA for the CDR3: TGTGCCAGCAGTGGGGGACAGGGGTCCCCGGAGCAGTTCTTC.

The rearrangement joins TRBV27 to TRBJ2-1; tentatively, D is TRBD2 (7 bases). Deletions cut 4 bases from V and 6 bases from J, with 19 bases between. The germline CDR1 and CDR2 sequences are MNHEY and SMNVEV (reference sequence). CDR3 length: 16 amino acids. CDR3 sequence (DNA): TGTGCCAGCAGTTGGGGGGGCGGGCGGGGAGGCAATGAGCAGTTCTTC. It is translated as CASSWGGGRGGNEQFF.

The rearrangement uses TRBV6-1 and TRBJ1-4, with D uncertain. The germline V and J ends were trimmed by 6 bases and 8 bases, with 13 bases remaining between them. The CDR3 has 13 residues. Germline V gives CDR1 MNHNS, CDR2 SASEGT. CDR3 amino acids: CASSQTDGEKLFF. The CDR3 DNA reads as TGTGCCAGCAGCCAGACTGACGGAGAAAAACTGTTTTTT.

The chain joins TRBV9 to TRBJ2-1, with D maybe TRBD2 (6 bases). Germline loops: CDR1 SGDLS, CDR2 YYNGEE. V lost 4 bases to trimming and J lost 8 bases, with 28 bases between them. There are 18 residues in the CDR3. The CDR3 loop is CASSPRDGGRQGGDEQFF. The CDR3 coding sequence is TGTGCCAGCAGCCCTCGTGATGGGGGGAGGCAGGGTGGCGATGAGCAGTTCTTC.

This chain joins TRBV2 and TRBJ2-7; D is perhaps TRBD2 (6 bases). Germline V gene data show CDR1 as SNHLY and CDR2 as FYNNEI. The CDR3 loop spans 15 amino acids. V lost 8 bases and J lost 0, with 17 bases in between. This chain's CDR3 is CASQITGTLSYEQYF. CDR3 DNA: TGTGCCAGCCAAATTACCGGGACTCTCTCCTACGAGCAGTACTTC. Based on the CDR3 plus reference TRBV2 and TRBJ2-7, the full variable domain is EPEVTQTPSHQVTQMGQEVILRCVPISNHLYFYWYRQILGQKVEFLVSFYNNEISEKSEIFDDQFSVERPDGSNFTLKIRSTKLEDSAMYFCASQITGTLSYEQYFGPGTRLTVT.

This chain joins TRBV5-1 and TRBJ2-2; D might be TRBD1 (6 bases). CDR1 SGHRS and CDR2 YFSETQ come from the germline V gene. Trimming shortened V by 4 bases and J by 5 bases, and 15 bases separated the two germline ends. This CDR3 spans 15 amino acids. The CDR3, as DNA: TGCGCCAGCAGCCCTAACAGGGCTGGGACCGGGGAGCTGTTTTTT. Translated, it gives CASSPNRAGTGELFF.

The rearrangement uses TRBV6-6 and TRBJ2-1; D is perhaps TRBD1 (6 bases). This CDR3 is built from 15 residues. Germline V gene lookup returns CDR1 MNHNY and CDR2 SVGAGI (reference sequence). V was shortened by 2 bases and J by 9 bases, with 17 bases between the two germline ends. As DNA, the CDR3 is TGTGCCAGCAGTTACGGGAACAGGGATCTCGGTGAGCAGTTCTTC. It encodes CASSYGNRDLGEQFF.

This chain links TRBV28 with TRBJ2-2, with TRBD2 identical over 9 bases. V shed 2 bases, J shed 1 base, and the junction held 8 bases outside the gene matches. This CDR3 is built from 18 residues. Looked up from germline, CDR1 is MDHEN and CDR2 is SYDVKM. The CDR3 is CASSLPPAGGRNTGELFF. The CDR3 nucleotides read TGTGCCAGCAGTTTACCCCCAGCGGGGGGTAGGAACACCGGGGAGCTGTTTTTT.

The J gene is TRBJ2-5, the V gene TRBV10-1, with D unresolved. Trimming took off 2 bases at V and 5 bases at J, with 9 bases between the two ends. The length of the CDR3 is 13 residues. CDR1 and CDR2 from the germline V gene are WNHNN and SYGVQD (reference sequence). CDR3 protein: CASSENSRETQYF. The CDR3 DNA follows: TGCGCCAGCAGTGAGAATTCCCGGGAGACCCAGTACTTC.

CDR3 sequence reads: CASSVAGGPETQYF. The CDR3 region has the DNA TGCGCCAGCAGTGTAGCGGGGGGGCCTGAGACCCAGTACTTC. The chain is built from TRBV5-1 and TRBJ2-5; 11 positions agree with TRBD2. The germline CDR1 and CDR2 sequences are SGHRS and YFSETQ. J gave up 5 bases and V 5 bases, and 5 bases lay outside the gene matches. This CDR3 spans 14 amino acids. Using reference TRBV5-1 and TRBJ2-5 for the parts outside the CDR3, the full variable domain is KAGVTQTPRYLIKTRGQQVTLSCSPISGHRSVSWYQQTPGQGLQFLFEYFSETQRNKGNFPGRFSGRQFSNSRSEMNVSTLELGDSALYLCASSVAGGPETQYFGPGTRLLVL.